This T cell receptor beta chain originates from a study of T cell changes during pregnancy in multiple sclerosis. V lost 7 bases and J 3 bases, leaving 10 bases between the germline ends. CDR1 and CDR2 (germline): MNHNY, SVGAGI (reference sequence). The CDR3 extends over 13 amino acids. Only in-frame clones appear in the TCRdb table, and some are missing; sequencing was by immunoSEQ multiplex PCR. The repertoire includes roughly 93,000 clones, approximately 90% of them detected once, and approximately 0.9% sits in the top ten. This TCR was sampled from a female donor with multiple sclerosis, enrolled in a pregnancy study. The sequencing here drew on peripheral blood, taken before pregnancy. This rearrangement joins TRBV6-6 to TRBJ2-1; D is unclear. CDR3 residues: CASTTNHYNEQFF. The CDR3 region has the DNA TGTGCCAGCACCACAAACCACTACAATGAGCAGTTCTTC.